This TCR beta chain was found in a study of blood T cell repertoires in COVID-19. Study-level background: PBMCs, B-cell-depleted T cells, or T cells provided the cDNA or gDNA that made up the material.

This clone was seen only a few times. Assay used: immunoSEQ multiplex PCR; TCRdb lists only in-frame clones, some missing. Counted here are 250,000 or so clones, just over 85% occurring once; the ten biggest clones make up approximately 1.4%. The CDR3 covers 15 residues. V dropped 9 bases and J dropped 4; count of bases not matched to a gene: 14. Germline CDR1 and CDR2: LNHDA and SQIVND (reference sequence). The chain recombines TRBV19 with TRBJ1-2; 7 nucleotides agree with TRBD1. The sequenced material came from peripheral blood. The source is a man aged 80 or over with acute or convalescent COVID-19. The CDR3 DNA reads as TGTGCCAGCCGGGACAGAAGGGACGGTTCCTATGGCTACACCTTC. Translating it yields CASRDRRDGSYGYTF.